The present T cell receptor beta chain was sequenced within a study of control samples from healthy donors and cancer patients. Clones were sequenced by immunoSEQ multiplex PCR, and TCRdb holds only the in-frame ones, with some missing. The table includes 110,000 or so clones, approximately 82% detected once. This clone appeared once. This TCR was sampled from a man younger than 35 in good health. Sequenced material: blood.

DNA of the CDR3: TGTGCCAGCAGTTTTCCGACAGGGTTAATCCAGCCCCAGCATTTT. Translating it yields CASSFPTGLIQPQHF. The rearrangement joins TRBV28 to TRBJ1-5, with 7 bases aligning to TRBD1. CDR1 and CDR2 (germline): MDHEN, SYDVKM. The CDR3 has 15 residues. Unmatched junction bases numbered 9, after V lost 3 bases and J lost 7 bases. Full variable domain (rest looked up from reference TRBV28 and TRBJ1-5): DVKVTQSSRYLVKRTGEKVFLECVQDMDHENMFWYRQDPGLGLRLIYFSYDVKMKEKGDIPEGYSVSREKKERFSLILESASTNQTSMYLCASSFPTGLIQPQHFGDGTRLSIL.